These 31 T cell receptor beta chains were sequenced from one sample in a study of blood T cell repertoires in COVID-19. Clones were sequenced by immunoSEQ multiplex PCR, and TCRdb holds only the in-frame ones, with some missing. The repertoire consists of 200,000 to 250,000 clones, with 85% occurring once and the leading ten covering 2.9%. What was sequenced was peripheral blood. The receptors originated from a man aged 50 to 60 who had recovered from COVID-19.

This chain links TRBV7-9 with TRBJ2-1, with 8 positions matching TRBD1. Germline V gives CDR1 SEHNR, CDR2 FQNEAQ (reference sequence). Germline trimming cut 5 bases from V and 1 base from J; bases unmatched to any gene: 10. CDR3 size: 17 residues. The CDR3 coding sequence is TGTGCCAGCAGCCCAACCTTCCGGACAGGGTCCTACAATGAGCAGTTCTTC. This sequence encodes CASSPTFRTGSYNEQFF.

The CDR3 is CAISELAGGIYEQYF. CDR3 bases: TGTGCCATCAGTGAGCTAGCGGGAGGAATCTACGAGCAGTACTTC. The chain couples TRBV10-3 to TRBJ2-7; 11 nucleotides match TRBD2. With V trimmed by 2 bases and J by 3 bases, 3 bases remained unmatched. This CDR3 region has 15 residues. CDR1 and CDR2 from the germline V gene are ENHRY and SYGVKD.

CDR3 amino acids: CASSFSRGKNTEAFF. The CDR3 DNA reads as TGTGCCAGCAGTTTTAGTCGGGGAAAGAACACTGAAGCTTTCTTT. This chain links TRBV28 with TRBJ1-1; D is undetermined. V dropped 3 bases and J dropped 1 base, with 12 bases sitting between them. This CDR3 contains 15 residues. Per germline, CDR1 MDHEN and CDR2 SYDVKM.

This clone occurred once. The chain combines TRBV7-6 with TRBJ1-2, with TRBD1 matching over 9 bases. The germline CDR1 and CDR2 sequences are SGHVS and FNYEAQ. V gave up 0 bases and J gave up 6 bases; unmatched junction bases: 8. This CDR3 contains 16 residues. Written as DNA, the CDR3 is TGTGCCAGCAGCTTAGCACCGGCCGGGACAGGGAATGGCTACACCTTC. It encodes CASSLAPAGTGNGYTF.

This clone was counted once. The V call is TRBV5-6, the J call TRBJ2-1; 11 bases align to TRBD2. CDR3 length equals 19 residues. With V trimmed by 4 bases and J by 1 base, 13 bases remained unmatched. CDR1 and CDR2 from the germline V gene are SGHDT and YYEEEE. Here the CDR3 reads CASSASGTSGGKSYNEQFF. The DNA for the CDR3 is TGTGCCAGCAGCGCCTCCGGGACTAGCGGAGGGAAGTCCTACAATGAGCAGTTCTTC.

V and J are TRBV19 and TRBJ1-3; D not certain. The V gene's germline CDR1 is LNHDA and CDR2 SQIVND (reference sequence). V lost 5 bases to trimming and J lost 0 bases, with 5 bases between them. This CDR3 is built from 13 residues. DNA of the CDR3: TGTGCCAGTAGTCGGAGCTCTGGAAACACCATATATTTT. As protein: CASSRSSGNTIYF.

This clone was detected once. At one end the junction does not follow the germline gene, possibly because of a read error. The chain has TRBV7-9 and TRBJ2-5; 7 bases fit TRBD1. The CDR3 loop spans 13 amino acids. CDR1 and CDR2 (germline): SEHNR, FQNEAQ (reference sequence). CDR3 sequence (DNA): TGTGCCAGCAGCTTAGTGGATGTTGGGACAGCGGACTTC. It is translated as CASSLVDVGTADF.

This chain connects TRBV27 to TRBJ1-4; D remains unclear. This CDR3 contains 13 residues. Trimming shortened V by 1 base and J by 4 bases, and 4 bases separated the two germline ends. Germline V lookup: CDR1 MNHEY, CDR2 SMNVEV (reference sequence). CDR3 loop: CASSLFLNEKLFF. The CDR3, as DNA: TGTGCCAGCAGTTTATTTCTTAATGAAAAACTGTTTTTT.

The chain links TRBV30 to TRBJ1-4; a possible D gene is TRBD1 (5 bases). In germline, CDR1 is GTSNPN, CDR2 SVGIG (reference sequence). CDR3 length equals 13 residues. V lost 1 base, J lost 4 bases, and 7 bases lay in between. The CDR3 DNA reads as TGTGCCTGGAGTGGGGGGGATAATGAAAAACTGTTTTTT. This encodes CAWSGGDNEKLFF.

The J gene is TRBJ2-3, the V gene TRBV6-6; 7 nucleotides line up with TRBD1. The CDR3 is made up of 13 amino acids. Per germline, CDR1 MNHNY and CDR2 SVGAGI (reference sequence). V lost 7 bases, J lost 3 bases, and 4 bases stayed unmatched. The CDR3, as DNA: TGTGCCAGCACCGGGACAGCGACAGATACGCAGTATTTT. It is translated as CASTGTATDTQYF.

The chain recombines TRBV7-9 with TRBJ2-1; 11 nucleotides agree with TRBD2. CDR1 SEHNR and CDR2 FQNEAQ come from the germline V gene (reference sequence). The CDR3 extends over 16 amino acids. The junction had 13 bases not matched to a gene; V was cut back by 5 bases and J by 10 bases. CDR3 sequence: CASSRSGLAAAGEQFF. The CDR3, as DNA: TGTGCCAGCAGCCGGTCGGGACTAGCGGCTGCTGGGGAGCAGTTCTTC.

The V gene is TRBV30, the J gene TRBJ2-7; 8 nucleotides align to TRBD1. Germline-derived CDR1 and CDR2 are GTSNPN and SVGIG (reference sequence). Unmatched junction bases numbered 6, after V lost 5 bases and J lost 6 bases. The CDR3 sequence is 12 residues long. The CDR3 spells CAWSTGGSEQYF. The CDR3 coding sequence is TGTGCCTGGTCAACAGGGGGGAGCGAGCAGTACTTC.

Written as DNA, the CDR3 is TGTGCCAGCTCACAGAACGGACAGGCTATTTTGAACACTGAAGCTTTCTTT. This encodes CASSQNGQAILNTEAFF. The V gene is TRBV18, the J gene TRBJ1-1; 7 bases are shared with TRBD1. V shed 4 bases, J shed 0 bases, and the junction held 11 bases outside the gene matches. Per germline, CDR1 KGHSH and CDR2 LQKENI. The CDR3 runs 17 residues.

This clone has just one count. This chain connects TRBV15 to TRBJ2-3; TRBD2 might be the D (6 bases). V gave up 0 bases and J gave up 1 base, with 11 bases separating them. From germline, CDR1 is LNHNV and CDR2 YYDKDF (reference sequence). The CDR3 totals 16 residues. CDR3 sequence reads: CATSREAGSGTDTQYF. The CDR3 DNA reads TGTGCCACCAGCAGAGAGGCGGGGTCGGGCACAGATACGCAGTATTTT.

The chain employs TRBV19 and TRBJ2-1; 12 bases line up with TRBD2. Looked up from germline, CDR1 is LNHDA and CDR2 is SQIVND (reference sequence). Losses at the gene ends were 7 bases for V and 3 bases for J; bases not matched to a gene: 10. This CDR3 has 17 residues. CDR3 amino acids: CASTLKASGGGYNEQFF. As DNA, the CDR3 is TGTGCCAGTACCTTAAAGGCTAGCGGGGGGGGCTACAATGAGCAGTTCTTC.

This rearrangement joins TRBV5-1 to TRBJ1-1; 8 bases fit TRBD1. With V trimmed by 3 bases and J by 4 bases, 2 bases remained unmatched. Germline CDR1 and CDR2: SGHRS and YFSETQ. The CDR3 has 13 residues. The CDR3: CASSSRGLTEAFF. In DNA, the CDR3 is TGCGCCAGCAGCTCCAGGGGGCTCACTGAAGCTTTCTTT.

The chain couples TRBV6-6 to TRBJ2-2; 10 nucleotides align to TRBD2. Germline V gives CDR1 MNHNY, CDR2 SVGAGI (reference sequence). Unmatched junction bases numbered 3, after V lost 5 bases and J lost 0 bases. The CDR3 spans 16 residues. The CDR3 reads CASSQSGRANTGELFF. The DNA for the CDR3 is TGTGCCAGCAGTCAAAGCGGGAGGGCGAACACCGGGGAGCTGTTTTTT.

The gene calls are TRBV27 and TRBJ2-3; TRBD1 agrees at 7 bases. The V segment lost 3 bases and the J segment 6 bases; nucleotides outside the gene matches: 3. Germline loops: CDR1 MNHEY, CDR2 SMNVEV (reference sequence). The CDR3 covers 13 residues. Here the CDR3 reads CASSFPDRDTQYF. Written as DNA, the CDR3 is TGTGCCAGCAGTTTCCCGGACAGGGATACGCAGTATTTT.

The chain employs TRBV10-2 and TRBJ2-7; unclear D gene. V lost 4 bases and J 7 bases, leaving 11 bases between the germline ends. The CDR3 loop spans 12 amino acids. Germline V CDR1 and CDR2: WSHSY, SAAADI. CDR3: CASSVTPREQYF. CDR3 nucleotide sequence: TGCGCCAGCAGTGTTACACCTCGAGAGCAGTACTTC.

This clone has a count of ten or more. The CDR3 DNA reads TGTGCCAGCAGTCCCAGACAGGGACGCAATCAGCCCCAGCATTTT. Protein sequence: CASSPRQGRNQPQHF. The V and J genes are TRBV6-4 and TRBJ1-5, with 7 nucleotides matching TRBD1. The CDR3 totals 15 residues. CDR1 is MRHNA, CDR2 SNTAGT, per germline. V lost 5 bases to trimming and J lost 2 bases; unmatched junction nucleotides: 6.

This chain joins TRBV18 and TRBJ2-3, with a possible D match to TRBD1 (5 bases). Germline V lookup: CDR1 KGHSH, CDR2 LQKENI. The CDR3 contains 13 residues. V lost 3 bases, J lost 3 bases, and 7 bases lay in between. This chain's CDR3 is CASSPDTTDTQYF. The CDR3 nucleotides read TGTGCCAGCTCACCGGACACAACAGATACGCAGTATTTT.

The chain couples TRBV2 to TRBJ2-7; possibly TRBD2 for D (5 bases). Between the trimmed V and J ends, which lost 5 bases and 3 bases, there was a span of 11 bases. The CDR3 is 13 amino acids. The germline CDR1 and CDR2 sequences are SNHLY and FYNNEI. The CDR3 sequence is CASSREGSYEQYF. For the CDR3, the DNA is TGTGCCAGCAGTAGAGAGGGTAGCTACGAGCAGTACTTC.

This rearrangement joins TRBV27 to TRBJ1-2; TRBD1 agrees at 11 bases. Germline CDR1 MNHEY, CDR2 SMNVEV (reference sequence). Trimming removed 3 bases from V and 5 bases from J; junction bases left unmatched: 8. This CDR3 region has 16 residues. The CDR3: CASSFGQGAPPYGYTF. The CDR3 bases are TGTGCCAGCAGTTTCGGACAGGGGGCCCCCCCTTATGGCTACACCTTC.

As regards this clone: In the same sample, other DNA sequences code for this CDR3. The chain uses TRBV6-5 and TRBJ1-5, with TRBD1 identical over 10 bases. J was trimmed by 4 bases and V by 5 bases; bases with no gene match: 5. The CDR3 length is 15 residues. Germline lookup yields CDR1 MNHEY and CDR2 SVGAGI. CDR3 loop: CASSPDRGGNQPQHF. CDR3 sequence (DNA): TGTGCCAGCAGTCCGGACAGGGGGGGGAATCAGCCCCAGCATTTT.

The chain has TRBV9 and TRBJ2-1; weak D call: TRBD1 (6 bases). V lost 3 bases, J lost 5 bases, and 15 bases lay in between. The CDR3 covers 15 residues. Germline V gene lookup returns CDR1 SGDLS and CDR2 YYNGEE. CDR3 protein: CASSAGHWINNEQFF. The CDR3 bases are TGTGCCAGCAGCGCGGGACACTGGATAAACAATGAGCAGTTCTTC.

The chain is built from TRBV7-2 and TRBJ1-4; D gene ambiguous. Trimming cost V 3 bases and J 13 bases, with 12 bases left between them. Germline loops: CDR1 SGHTA, CDR2 FQGNSA. The CDR3 totals 12 residues. CDR3 amino acids: CASSFYGGVLFF. DNA for the CDR3: TGTGCCAGCAGCTTCTACGGCGGGGTACTGTTTTTT.

This clone was seen once. The chain joins TRBV18 to TRBJ2-1; 12 bases fit TRBD1. There are 15 residues in the CDR3. Germline CDR1 reads KGHSH; CDR2 reads LQKENI. The V gene end was trimmed by 4 bases and the J gene end by 8 bases; junction bases not matched to a gene: 6. The CDR3 coding sequence is TGTGCCAGCTCACGGGGACAGGGGGCGCGGGATGAGCAGTTCTTC. It translates to CASSRGQGARDEQFF.

The chain is built from TRBV28 and TRBJ1-3; D is unresolved. V lost 7 bases and J lost 3, with 16 bases in between. This CDR3 has 15 residues. CDR1 is MDHEN, CDR2 SYDVKM, per germline. CDR3 sequence (DNA): TGTGCCAGCACCTCTTGGAAGCCAGGTGGAAACACCATATATTTT. The encoded protein is CASTSWKPGGNTIYF.

This chain connects TRBV28 to TRBJ2-2; 13 nucleotides agree with TRBD2. Per the germline V gene, CDR1 is MDHEN and CDR2 is SYDVKM. The CDR3 totals 17 residues. The trim removed 5 bases at V and 7 bases at J, leaving 10 bases unmatched. In DNA, the CDR3 is TGTGCCAGCAGTGCGTTACTAGCGGGAGGGCTCGGCGGGGAGCTGTTTTTT. This encodes CASSALLAGGLGGELFF.

This clone appeared a few times. V is TRBV18 and J is TRBJ1-4; D is possibly TRBD1 (6 bases). Germline CDR1 is KGHSH and CDR2 is LQKENI. CDR3 length: 15 amino acids. Trimming cost V 0 bases and J 6 bases, with 11 bases left between them. This CDR3 is CASSPPAGEHEKLFF. In nucleotides, the CDR3 is TGTGCCAGCTCACCACCGGCAGGGGAACATGAAAAACTGTTTTTT.

This clone was observed a few times. The rearrangement uses TRBV7-2 and TRBJ1-2; TRBD1 agrees at 7 bases. The J segment lost 1 base and the V segment lost 1 base, leaving 6 bases of the junction unmatched. The CDR3 spans 16 residues. Germline CDR1 and CDR2: SGHTA and FQGNSA. CDR3: CASSLGGTEINYGYTF. CDR3 DNA sequence: TGTGCCAGCAGCTTAGGTGGGACAGAAATTAACTATGGCTACACCTTC.